This T cell receptor (beta chain) was sequenced during a study of control samples from healthy donors and cancer patients. Assay: immunoSEQ multiplex PCR; the TCRdb copy retains only in-frame clones and omits some. The repertoire holds more than 25,000 clones, with around 94% as singletons. In germline, CDR1 is SGHAT, CDR2 FQNNGV. Trimming removed 4 bases from V and 3 bases from J, with 9 bases in between. The CDR3 is made up of 13 amino acids. This rearrangement joins TRBV11-2 to TRBJ1-1; the D gene is possibly TRBD1 (6 bases). This clonotype was obtained from a man in his sixties in good health. Sample: blood. The CDR3 nucleotides read TGTGCCAGCAGCTACAGGGTTGACACTGAAGCTTTCTTT. Encoded protein: CASSYRVDTEAFF.